Following are 6 T cell receptor beta chains from one sample sequenced in a study of T cell responses to AZD1222 COVID-19 vaccine. The method was immunoSEQ multiplex PCR; TCRdb's version includes in-frame clones alone and lacks a portion of them. This table holds approximately 120,000 clones, approximately 85% found once. The sequenced sample was peripheral blood, obtained 28 days after the second AZD1222 dose. The receptors stem from an adult who received the AZD1222 COVID-19 vaccine.

This chain joins TRBV28 and TRBJ1-5; D is undetermined. With 6 bases removed from V and 0 bases from J, the gap between germline ends came to 9 bases. CDR1 and CDR2 (germline): MDHEN, SYDVKM. The CDR3 runs 14 residues. The CDR3 is CASRQGSSNQPQHF. In nucleotides, the CDR3 is TGTGCCAGCAGGCAAGGCAGTAGCAATCAGCCCCAGCATTTT.

The chain uses TRBV2 and TRBJ2-7; 7 nucleotides match TRBD2. V shed 3 bases, J shed 3 bases, and the junction held 5 bases outside the gene matches. Germline CDR1 SNHLY, CDR2 FYNNEI. The CDR3 spans 14 residues. The CDR3 protein is CASSDTSAIYEQYF. DNA for the CDR3: TGTGCCAGCAGTGATACTAGCGCGATCTACGAGCAGTACTTC.

The rearrangement links TRBV27 to TRBJ2-2; 12 bases fit TRBD1. With V trimmed by 4 bases and J by 7 bases, 16 bases remained unmatched. CDR1 and CDR2 (germline): MNHEY, SMNVEV (reference sequence). This CDR3 is 19 amino acids long. CDR3 sequence (DNA): TGTGCCAGCAGTTCTCCCAGCGCCCCGGGACAGGGGGCGATCGGGGAGCTGTTTTTT. It translates to CASSSPSAPGQGAIGELFF.

V and J are TRBV19 and TRBJ1-1, with TRBD1 matching over 7 bases. Trimming took 7 bases from V and 6 from J; bases not matched to a gene: 8. The CDR3 totals 13 residues. CDR1 is LNHDA, CDR2 SQIVND, per germline (reference sequence). The DNA of the CDR3 is TGTGCCAGTAAACTCCCCGGGACAGCTGAAGCTTTCTTT. This encodes CASKLPGTAEAFF.

This chain joins TRBV28 and TRBJ1-5; the D is unclear. The length of the CDR3 is 18 residues. Germline CDR1 MDHEN, CDR2 SYDVKM. V lost 3 bases and J 5 bases, leaving 23 bases between the germline ends. The CDR3 nucleotides read TGTGCCAGCAGTTTGTATGGCGCAGGAGGGTTTTCGGATCAGCCCCAGCATTTT. This translates into CASSLYGAGGFSDQPQHF.

The V and J genes are TRBV19 and TRBJ1-2; D is perhaps TRBD1 (6 bases). Germline V gene sequence: CDR1 LNHDA, CDR2 SQIVND (reference sequence). The CDR3 runs to 13 residues. Trimming removed 4 bases at V and 6 bases at J, with 12 bases between. This CDR3 reads CASSRRGRDGYTF. For the CDR3, the DNA is TGTGCCAGTAGTAGACGGGGGCGCGATGGCTACACCTTC.